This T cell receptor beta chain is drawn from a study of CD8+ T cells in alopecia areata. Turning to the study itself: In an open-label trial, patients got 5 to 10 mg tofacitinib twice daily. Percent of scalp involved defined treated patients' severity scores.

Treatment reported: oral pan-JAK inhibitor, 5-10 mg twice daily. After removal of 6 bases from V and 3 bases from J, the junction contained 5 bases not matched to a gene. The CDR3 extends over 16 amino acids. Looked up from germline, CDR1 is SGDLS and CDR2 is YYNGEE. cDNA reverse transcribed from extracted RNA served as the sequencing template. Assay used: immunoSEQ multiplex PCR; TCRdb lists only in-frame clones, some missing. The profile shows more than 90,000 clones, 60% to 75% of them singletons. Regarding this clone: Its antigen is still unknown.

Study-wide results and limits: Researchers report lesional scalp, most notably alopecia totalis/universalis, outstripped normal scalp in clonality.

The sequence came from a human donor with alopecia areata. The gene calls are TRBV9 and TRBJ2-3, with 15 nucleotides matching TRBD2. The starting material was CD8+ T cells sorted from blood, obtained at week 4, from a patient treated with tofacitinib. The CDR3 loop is CASTPGTSGRTDTQYF. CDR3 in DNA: TGTGCCAGCACACCCGGGACTAGCGGGAGGACAGATACGCAGTATTTT.